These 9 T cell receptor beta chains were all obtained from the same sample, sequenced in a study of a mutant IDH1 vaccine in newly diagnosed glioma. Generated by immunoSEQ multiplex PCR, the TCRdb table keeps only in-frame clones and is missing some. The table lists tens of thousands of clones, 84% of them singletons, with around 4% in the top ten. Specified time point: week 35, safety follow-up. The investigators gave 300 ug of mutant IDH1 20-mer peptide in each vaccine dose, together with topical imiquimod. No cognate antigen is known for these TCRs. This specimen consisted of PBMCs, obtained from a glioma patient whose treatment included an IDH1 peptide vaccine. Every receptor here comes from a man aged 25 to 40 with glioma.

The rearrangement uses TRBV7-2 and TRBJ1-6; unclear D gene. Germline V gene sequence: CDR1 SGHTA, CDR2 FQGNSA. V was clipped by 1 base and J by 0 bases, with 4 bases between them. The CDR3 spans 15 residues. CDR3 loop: CASSLVSSYNSPLHF. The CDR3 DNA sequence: TGTGCCAGCAGCTTAGTCAGCTCCTATAATTCACCCCTCCACTTT.

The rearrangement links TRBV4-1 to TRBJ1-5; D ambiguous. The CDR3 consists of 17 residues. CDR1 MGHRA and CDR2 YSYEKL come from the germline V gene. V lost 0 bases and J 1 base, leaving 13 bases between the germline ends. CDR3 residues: CASSQEPKSGSNQPQHF. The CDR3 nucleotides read TGCGCCAGCAGCCAAGAACCAAAATCGGGGAGCAATCAGCCCCAGCATTTT.

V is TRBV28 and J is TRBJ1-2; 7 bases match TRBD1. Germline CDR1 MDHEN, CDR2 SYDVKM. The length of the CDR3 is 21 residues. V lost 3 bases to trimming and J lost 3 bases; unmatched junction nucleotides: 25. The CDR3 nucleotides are TGTGCCAGCAGTTTCGCCCTGGCGGGGACAGCACGACAGGGTCTGGACTATGGCTACACCTTC. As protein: CASSFALAGTARQGLDYGYTF.

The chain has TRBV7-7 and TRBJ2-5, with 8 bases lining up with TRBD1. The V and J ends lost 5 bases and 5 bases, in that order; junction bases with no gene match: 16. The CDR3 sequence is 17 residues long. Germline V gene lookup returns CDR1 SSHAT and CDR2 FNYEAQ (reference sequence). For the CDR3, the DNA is TGTGCCAGCAGCACAGGGCTCCCCGGACAGGGCTCGGAGACCCAGTACTTC. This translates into CASSTGLPGQGSETQYF.

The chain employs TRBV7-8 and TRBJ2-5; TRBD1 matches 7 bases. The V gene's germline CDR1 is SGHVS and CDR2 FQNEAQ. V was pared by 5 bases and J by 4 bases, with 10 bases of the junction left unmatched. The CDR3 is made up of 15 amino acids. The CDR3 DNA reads TGTGCCAGCAGCCGCACCCGGGACAGAGGAGAGACCCAGTACTTC. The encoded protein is CASSRTRDRGETQYF.

For the CDR3, the DNA is TGTGCCAGCAGCTTGACAGGCAATCAGCCCCAGCATTTT. Its translation: CASSLTGNQPQHF. The gene calls are TRBV7-4 and TRBJ1-5; D perhaps matches TRBD1 (5 bases). Germline values: CDR1 SGHVT, CDR2 SQSDAQ. The CDR3 sequence is 13 residues long. V dropped 3 bases and J dropped 2 bases, with 5 bases sitting between them.

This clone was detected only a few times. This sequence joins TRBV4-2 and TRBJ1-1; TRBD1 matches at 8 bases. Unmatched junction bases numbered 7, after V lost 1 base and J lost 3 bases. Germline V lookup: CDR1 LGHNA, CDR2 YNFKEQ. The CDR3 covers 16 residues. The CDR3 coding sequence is TGTGCCAGCAGCCAAGTCCCCGGGACAGGCTACACTGAAGCTTTCTTT. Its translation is CASSQVPGTGYTEAFF.

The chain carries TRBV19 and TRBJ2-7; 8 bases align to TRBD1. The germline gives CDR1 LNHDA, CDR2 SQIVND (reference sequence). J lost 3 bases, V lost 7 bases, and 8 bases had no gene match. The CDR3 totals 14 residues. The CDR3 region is CASKQHRGDYEQYF. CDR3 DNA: TGTGCCAGTAAACAGCACAGGGGGGACTACGAGCAGTACTTC.

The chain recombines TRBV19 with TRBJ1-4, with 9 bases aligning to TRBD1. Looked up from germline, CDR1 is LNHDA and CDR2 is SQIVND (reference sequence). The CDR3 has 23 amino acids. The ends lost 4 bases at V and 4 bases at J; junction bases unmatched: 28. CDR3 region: CASSRTLQGLGTGRWFGNEKLFF. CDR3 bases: TGTGCCAGTAGTAGGACCCTTCAAGGTCTGGGGACAGGGAGGTGGTTTGGTAATGAAAAACTGTTTTTT.